The text below deals with one T cell receptor beta chain. Losses at the gene ends were 8 bases for V and 8 bases for J; bases not matched to a gene: 5. Germline CDR1 is SNHLY and CDR2 is FYNNEI. The CDR3 is 12 residues long. Seattle enrolled patients during active infection and tracked them longitudinally. The data stem from a study of blood T cell repertoires in COVID-19. Study-wide background: Acute-phase and convalescent COVID-19 samples originated in the United States, Italy and Spain. The analysed material was cDNA or gDNA that came from T cells, B-cell-depleted T cells, or PBMCs.

Original methodology: Nucleated cell number was recorded as an estimate derived from reference gene primer amplification. TCRdb keeps only in-frame clones here, not all; method: immunoSEQ multiplex PCR. V and J calls and clone size are as listed in that table; D and trimming were resolved from the DNA. Among some 200,000 clones listed, 80% to 85% were seen once. The rearrangement uses TRBV2 and TRBJ1-2, with TRBD1 matching over 10 bases. This TCR derives from a woman aged 70-85 years with COVID-19, enrolled during active disease. Sample: peripheral blood. For the CDR3, the DNA is TGTGCCAGCCAGTGGACAGGGGGAGGCTACACCTTC. Its protein is CASQWTGGGYTF.